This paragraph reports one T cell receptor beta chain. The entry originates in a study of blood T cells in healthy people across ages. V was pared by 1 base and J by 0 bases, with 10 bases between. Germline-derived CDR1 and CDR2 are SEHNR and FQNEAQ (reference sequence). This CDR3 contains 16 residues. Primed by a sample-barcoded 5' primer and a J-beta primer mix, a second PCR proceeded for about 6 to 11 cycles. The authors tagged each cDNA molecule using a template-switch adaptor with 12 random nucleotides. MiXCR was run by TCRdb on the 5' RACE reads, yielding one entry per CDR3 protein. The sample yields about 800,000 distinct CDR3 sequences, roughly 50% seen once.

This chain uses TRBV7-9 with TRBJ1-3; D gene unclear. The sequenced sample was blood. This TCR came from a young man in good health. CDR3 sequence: CASSLVLGVSGNTIYF. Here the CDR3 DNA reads TGTGCCAGCAGCTTAGTCCTCGGGGTCTCTGGAAACACCATATATTTT.